A selection of T cell receptor beta chains follows, all from one sample in a study of beta chain features in type 1 diabetes. Repertoires were generated with immunoSEQ multiplex PCR, while TCRdb's copy carries only in-frame clones and drops some. Of 200,000 to 300,000 clones listed, about a tenth are singletons. Sequenced sample: naive CD4+ T cells from blood. The receptors come from a man between 25 and 39 years old with type 1 diabetes. CDR3s include the opening cysteine and the closing phenylalanine or tryptophan. A D gene is named only where the DNA matches it firmly. Size is omitted from some rows. Given values are once, few, many or a class for expanded clones.

NA,TRBJ2-3,NA,17,TRBV9,TGTGCCAGCAGCGTAGCTGGGGGCGGCGCTAGCACAGATACGCAGTATTTT,CASSVAGGGASTDTQYF
NA,TRBJ1-5,TRBD1,14,TRBV6-1,TGTGCCAGCAGGGCCACAGGGGTCTATCAGCCCCAGCATTTT,CASRATGVYQPQHF
few,TRBJ1-2,NA,12,TRBV25-1,TGTGCCACCCAATCAGGGGTTAGAGGCTACACCTTC,CATQSGVRGYTF
few,TRBJ1-2,NA,16,TRBV6-5,TGTGCCAGCAGTTACTCCACGGGGGGGTCCCACTATGGCTACACCTTC,CASSYSTGGSHYGYTF
few,TRBJ1-2,TRBD1,15,TRBV13,TGTGCCAGCAGCTCAGCCCAGGGGGCGCCGTATGGCTACACCTTC,CASSSAQGAPYGYTF
few,TRBJ2-5,NA,17,TRBV5-6,TGTGCCAGCAGCCCCCTAGGGGGGGCACGGTACCAAGAGACCCAGTACTTC,CASSPLGGARYQETQYF
NA,TRBJ1-5,NA,14,TRBV28,TGTGCCAGCAGCGAGGTATATAGCAATCAGCCCCAGCATTTT,CASSEVYSNQPQHF
few,TRBJ1-2,NA,13,TRBV5-6,TGTGCCAGCAGCTTGGGAGGACAGTATGGCTACACCTTC,CASSLGGQYGYTF
NA,TRBJ2-7,TRBD2,14,TRBV2,TGTGCCAGCAGTGAAAGTACTAGCGGGGGCGTGCAGTACTTC,CASSESTSGGVQYF
few,TRBJ2-3,NA,12,TRBV12-5,TGTGCTAGTGGTCCTTACACAGATACGCAGTATTTT,CASGPYTDTQYF
few,TRBJ2-7,NA,15,TRBV5-1,TGCGCCAGCAACTTAGACGGCGGGGCGGACTACGAGCAGTACTTC,CASNLDGGADYEQYF
few,TRBJ1-2,TRBD1,15,TRBV4-3,TGCGCCAGCAGCCCCCAAGGGGGCGCTAACTATGGCTACACCTTC,CASSPQGGANYGYTF
NA,TRBJ2-5,NA,13,TRBV18,TGTGCCAGCGCCGCCGGGGTTCAAGAGACCCAGTACTTC,CASAAGVQETQYF
few,TRBJ2-3,NA,14,TRBV4-2,TGTGCCAGCAGCCAAGCTCTCGGCACAGATACGCAGTATTTT,CASSQALGTDTQYF
few,TRBJ1-2,TRBD1,15,TRBV6-5,TGTGCCAGCAGTTACGAGGGACAGGGCATATATGGCTACACCTTC,CASSYEGQGIYGYTF
few,TRBJ2-7,TRBD1,16,TRBV4-1,TGCGCCAGCAGCCACCCCGGGACAGGGAATCCCTACGAGCAGTACTTC,CASSHPGTGNPYEQYF
few,TRBJ1-3,NA,14,TRBV6-5,TGTGCCAGCAGTTCGCCGGGACTCCGGGACACCATATATTTT,CASSSPGLRDTIYF
NA,TRBJ2-1,TRBD2,17,TRBV14,TGTGCCAGCAGCAACCGCTTGACTAGCGGGGGGGCAAATGAGCAGTTCTTC,CASSNRLTSGGANEQFF
NA,TRBJ2-5,TRBD2,13,TRBV6-1,TGTGCCAGCAGCGGACCCGGGAGGGAGACCCAGTACTTC,CASSGPGRETQYF
few,TRBJ1-4,NA,15,TRBV2,TGTGCCAGCAGTGAAGTGGTAGGGAGAGGGGAAAAACTGTTTTTT,CASSEVVGRGEKLFF
few,TRBJ2-2,NA,16,TRBV5-4,TGTGCCAGCAGACGCGACGGGACTCCTAACACCGGGGAGCTGTTTTTT,CASRRDGTPNTGELFF
NA,TRBJ1-1,NA,14,TRBV29-1,TGCAGCGTCTGGCGGGATCTCATGAACACTGAAGCTTTCTTT,CSVWRDLMNTEAFF
NA,TRBJ2-7,TRBD2,16,TRBV28,TGTGCCAGCAGTTTACACGGGACTAGCGGTTCCTACGAGCAGTACTTC,CASSLHGTSGSYEQYF
few,TRBJ1-1,TRBD1,12,TRBV29-1,TGCAGCGCTGGGACAGCGAACACTGAAGCTTTCTTT,CSAGTANTEAFF
few,TRBJ2-7,TRBD1,15,TRBV9,TGTGCCAGCTCTCGGGACAGGGGAAACTCCTACGAGCAGTACTTC,CASSRDRGNSYEQYF
NA,TRBJ2-4,NA,13,TRBV4-2,TGTGCCGGTGCCCGGGGACTCGGGAACATTCAGTACTTC,CAGARGLGNIQYF
NA,TRBJ2-3,TRBD1,15,TRBV27,TGTGCCAGCAGTTTAAGGGGACAGGGCACAGATACGCAGTATTTT,CASSLRGQGTDTQYF
few,TRBJ2-7,TRBD1,12,TRBV29-1,TGCAGCGTCCGAGTCGACAGGGCATCCTCTCCCTTC,CSVRVDRASSPF
NA,TRBJ2-1,TRBD2,14,TRBV7-9,TGTGCCAGCAGCCTGAGCGGGGGCTACAATGAGCAGTTCTTC,CASSLSGGYNEQFF
NA,TRBJ1-2,TRBD1,15,TRBV5-1,TGCGCCAGCAGCTTGGCTTCGGGACAGTTCTATGGCTACACCTTC,CASSLASGQFYGYTF
NA,TRBJ2-3,NA,14,TRBV29-1,TGCAGCGTTGTGGGTCAGGTGAACACAGATACGCAGTATTTT,CSVVGQVNTDTQYF
NA,TRBJ2-7,NA,14,TRBV7-2,TGTGCCAGCAGCCAGACGGCGGCCTCCTACGAGCAGTACTTC,CASSQTAASYEQYF
NA,TRBJ1-6,TRBD1,13,TRBV10-3,TGTGCCATTGAACAGGGGGCGAATTCACCCCTCCACTTT,CAIEQGANSPLHF
NA,TRBJ2-4,TRBD2,19,TRBV11-2,TGTGCCAGCAGCCGAGGGACTAGCGGGGGTACTCTAGCCAAAAACATTCAGTACTTC,CASSRGTSGGTLAKNIQYF
NA,TRBJ2-7,NA,14,TRBV15,TGTGCCACCAGCACGCGGGACGGGAACTACGAGCAGTACTTC,CATSTRDGNYEQYF
NA,TRBJ2-2,TRBD2,16,TRBV9,TGTGCCAGCAGCCTGATGGGAGGGGCGAACACCGGGGAGCTGTTTTTT,CASSLMGGANTGELFF
few,TRBJ1-2,NA,15,TRBV21-1,TGTGCCAGCAGCAAAGAGTTTAAGGCGGGCGATGGCTACACCTTC,CASSKEFKAGDGYTF
NA,TRBJ1-1,NA,13,TRBV4-3,TGCGCCAGCAGCCAGCACAGGGCCACTGAAGCTTTCTTT,CASSQHRATEAFF
few,TRBJ2-1,NA,15,TRBV2,TGTGCCAGCAGTGAGATGGCAGGGGCGATCTATGAGCAGTTCTTC,CASSEMAGAIYEQFF
NA,TRBJ2-3,TRBD1,15,TRBV7-9,TGTGCCAGCAGCTGGAGGACAGGGGGCACAGATACGCAGTATTTT,CASSWRTGGTDTQYF
few,TRBJ2-3,NA,15,TRBV7-6,TGTGCCAGCAGCGCCGGAGCGACTAGCACAGATACGCAGTATTTT,CASSAGATSTDTQYF
NA,TRBJ1-6,TRBD1,14,TRBV6-5,TGTGCCAGCAGGGACAGGGAATATAATTCACCCCTCCACTTT,CASRDREYNSPLHF
few,TRBJ2-7,NA,12,TRBV6-5,TGTGCCAGCAAAAACGGTGGCTACGAGCAGTACTTC,CASKNGGYEQYF
few,TRBJ1-2,NA,12,TRBV29-1,TGCAGCGCCATACAGGGAAACTATGGCTACACCTTC,CSAIQGNYGYTF
NA,TRBJ2-7,TRBD1,13,TRBV5-1,TGCGCCAGCAGCAGGACAGGCTCCTACGAGCAGTACTTC,CASSRTGSYEQYF
NA,TRBJ2-1,TRBD2,16,TRBV2,TGTGCCAGCAGGCCTCCTACTAGCGGGGGGGCCAATGAGCAGTTCTTC,CASRPPTSGGANEQFF
few,TRBJ2-2,NA,15,TRBV7-9,TGTGCCAGCACCCCGGAGGGCCTCGTTACCGGGGAGCTGTTTTTT,CASTPEGLVTGELFF
NA,TRBJ2-6,TRBD1,15,TRBV5-1,TGCGCCAGCAGCTCCAGGGGGCCAGGGGCCAACGTCCTGACTTTC,CASSSRGPGANVLTF
NA,TRBJ1-6,NA,14,TRBV11-2,TGTGCCAGCAGCTTAGAAGCGATCCATTCACCCCTCCACTTT,CASSLEAIHSPLHF
NA,TRBJ2-3,TRBD2,16,TRBV29-1,TGCAGCGGACAACTTACTAGCGGGGGGCCACTTCGGACGCAGTATTTT,CSGQLTSGGPLRTQYF
few,TRBJ2-5,TRBD2,12,TRBV19,TGTGCTACCGCCGGCGGGGGGGAGACCCAGTACTTC,CATAGGGETQYF
NA,TRBJ2-5,TRBD2,16,TRBV9,TGTGCCAGCAGCACGTGGAGTAGCGGGGTCGGAGAGACCCAGTACTTC,CASSTWSSGVGETQYF
NA,TRBJ2-1,NA,15,TRBV21-1,TGTGCCAGCAGCAAAGATACGGGACAGGGTAATGAGCAGTTCTTC,CASSKDTGQGNEQFF
few,TRBJ1-2,TRBD1,12,TRBV28,TGTGCCAGCAGGGCCACAGGGGGAAGCTACACCTTC,CASRATGGSYTF
few,TRBJ1-5,TRBD1,14,TRBV7-2,TGTGCCAGCAGCTTTACAGGGGTCCCCCAGCCCCAGCATTTT,CASSFTGVPQPQHF
few,TRBJ2-3,NA,17,TRBV9,TGTGCCAGCAGCTCTAGGGGGGGGGAACTAAGCACAGATACGCAGTATTTT,CASSSRGGELSTDTQYF
NA,TRBJ2-3,TRBD2,17,TRBV29-1,TGCAGCGTTGCCCGAACGGCTAGCGGGGGGGTCACAGATACGCAGTATTTT,CSVARTASGGVTDTQYF
NA,TRBJ2-2,NA,16,TRBV10-3,TGTGCCATCAGCGCCGCTAGAGGCCCGAACACCGGGGAGCTGTTTTTT,CAISAARGPNTGELFF
NA,TRBJ2-3,NA,13,TRBV30,TGTGCCTCCCACAAACCTAGCACAGATACGCAGTATTTT,CASHKPSTDTQYF
few,TRBJ2-5,NA,16,TRBV6-6,TGTGCCAGCAGTTACGTGGGGAGTATAACTACGCAGACCCAGTACTTC,CASSYVGSITTQTQYF